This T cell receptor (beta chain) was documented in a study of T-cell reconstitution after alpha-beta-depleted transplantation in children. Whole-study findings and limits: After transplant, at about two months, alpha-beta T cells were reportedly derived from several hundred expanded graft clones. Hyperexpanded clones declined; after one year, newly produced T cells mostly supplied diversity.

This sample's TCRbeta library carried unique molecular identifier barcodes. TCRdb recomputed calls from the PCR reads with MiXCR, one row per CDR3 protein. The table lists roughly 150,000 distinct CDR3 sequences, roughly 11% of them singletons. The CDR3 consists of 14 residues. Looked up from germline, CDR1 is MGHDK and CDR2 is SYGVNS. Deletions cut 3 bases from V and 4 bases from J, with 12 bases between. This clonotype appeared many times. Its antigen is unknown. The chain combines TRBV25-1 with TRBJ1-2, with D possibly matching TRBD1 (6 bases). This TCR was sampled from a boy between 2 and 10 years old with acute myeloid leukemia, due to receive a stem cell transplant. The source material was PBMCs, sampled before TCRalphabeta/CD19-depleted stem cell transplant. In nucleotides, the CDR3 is TGTGCCAGCAGTGACCGACAGGACCTCTATGGCTACACCTTC. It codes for CASSDRQDLYGYTF.